This T cell receptor beta chain was captured by sequencing in a study of blood T cell repertoires in COVID-19. This clone was seen more than once but under ten times. Germline lookup yields CDR1 MGHRA and CDR2 YSYEKL. Between the trimmed V and J ends, which lost 1 base and 4 bases, there was a span of 7 bases. This CDR3 spans 14 amino acids. Assay: immunoSEQ multiplex PCR; the TCRdb copy retains only in-frame clones and omits some. Of more than 200,000 clones listed, more than 75% are singletons. Sequenced sample: PBMCs or T cells enriched from blood (not recorded which). This rearrangement joins TRBV4-1 to TRBJ1-4; D is possibly TRBD1 (6 bases). This TCR was recovered from a woman between 35 and 50 years old with acute COVID-19. The CDR3: CASSQVQGNEKLFF. CDR3 sequence (DNA): TGCGCCAGCAGCCAAGTACAGGGTAATGAAAAACTGTTTTTT.